Sequencing of this TCR beta chain was carried out in a study of CD8+ T cells in alopecia areata. Study-wide results and limits: Amid tofacitinib therapy, many expanded lesional clones stayed present in scalp and blood. Possibly as an HLA-related effect, TCR sharing across patients appeared less clear than in mice.

cDNA reverse transcribed from extracted RNA served as the sequencing template. This table comes from immunoSEQ multiplex PCR, and its TCRdb copy is limited to in-frame clones, with some not included. The sample holds more than 200,000 clones; less than 45% are singletons and the top ten take around 2.5%. Note on this clone: The antigen remains unidentified.

V shed 2 bases, J shed 7 bases, and the junction held 6 bases outside the gene matches. Germline CDR1 and CDR2: SGHTA and FQGNSA. The length of the CDR3 is 15 residues. As for treatment: oral pan-JAK inhibitor, 5-10 mg twice daily. The source is a human donor with alopecia areata. This rearrangement joins TRBV7-2 to TRBJ2-2; TRBD2 matches 8 bases. The material sequenced was CD4+ T cells sorted from blood, taken at roughly week 36, from a patient treated with tofacitinib. CDR3 amino acids: CASSLTAGVGGELFF. CDR3 nucleotides: TGTGCCAGCAGCTTAACAGCGGGAGTTGGCGGGGAGCTGTTTTTT.